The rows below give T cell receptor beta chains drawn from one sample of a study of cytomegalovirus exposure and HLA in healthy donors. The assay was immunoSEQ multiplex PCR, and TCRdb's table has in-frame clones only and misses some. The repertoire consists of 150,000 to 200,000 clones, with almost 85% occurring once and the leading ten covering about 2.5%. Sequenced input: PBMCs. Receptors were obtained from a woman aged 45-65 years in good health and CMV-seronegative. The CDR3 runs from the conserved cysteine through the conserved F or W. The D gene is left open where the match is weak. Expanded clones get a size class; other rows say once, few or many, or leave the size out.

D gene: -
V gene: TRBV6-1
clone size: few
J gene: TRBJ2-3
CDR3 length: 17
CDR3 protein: CASSVSRGSVYTDTQYF
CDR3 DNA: TGTGCCAGCAGTGTATCCCGTGGGAGCGTGTACACAGATACGCAGTATTTT

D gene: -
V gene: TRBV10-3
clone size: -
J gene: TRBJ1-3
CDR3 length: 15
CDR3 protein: CAIKGRDFSGNTIYF
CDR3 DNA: TGTGCCATCAAAGGCAGGGACTTCTCTGGAAACACCATATATTTT

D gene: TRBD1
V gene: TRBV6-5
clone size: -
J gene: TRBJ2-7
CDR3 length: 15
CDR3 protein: CASSPRQGSVYEQYF
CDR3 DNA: TGTGCCAGCAGTCCCCGACAGGGAAGCGTCTACGAGCAGTACTTC

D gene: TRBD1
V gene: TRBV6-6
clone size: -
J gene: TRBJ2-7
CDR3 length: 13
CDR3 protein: CASSWTGGDEQYF
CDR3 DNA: TGTGCCAGCAGTTGGACAGGGGGCGACGAGCAGTACTTC

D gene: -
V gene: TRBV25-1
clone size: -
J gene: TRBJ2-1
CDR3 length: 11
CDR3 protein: CASSHYNEQFF
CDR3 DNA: TGTGCCAGCAGCCACTACAATGAGCAGTTCTTC

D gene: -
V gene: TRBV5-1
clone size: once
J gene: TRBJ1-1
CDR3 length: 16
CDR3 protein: CASSWGDLDMNTEAFF
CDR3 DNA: TGCGCCAGCAGCTGGGGGGATCTAGACATGAACACTGAAGCTTTCTTT

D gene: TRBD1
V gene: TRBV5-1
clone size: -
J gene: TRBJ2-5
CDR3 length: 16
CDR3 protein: CASSLAGQGPGETQYF
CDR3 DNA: TGCGCCAGCAGCTTGGCGGGACAGGGGCCCGGGGAGACCCAGTACTTC

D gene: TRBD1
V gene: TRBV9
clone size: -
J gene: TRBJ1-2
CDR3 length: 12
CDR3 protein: CASSPGQGGYTF
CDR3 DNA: TGTGCCAGCAGCCCTGGACAGGGCGGCTACACCTTC

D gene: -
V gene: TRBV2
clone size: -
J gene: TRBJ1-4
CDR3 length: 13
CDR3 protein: CASKPSGVEKLFF
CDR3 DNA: TGTGCCAGCAAGCCCTCGGGGGTGGAAAAACTGTTTTTT

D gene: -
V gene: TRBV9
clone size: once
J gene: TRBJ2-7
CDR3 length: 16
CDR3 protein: CASSVAGTPSSYEQYF
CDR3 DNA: TGTGCCAGCAGCGTAGCGGGGACTCCTTCATCCTACGAGCAGTACTTC

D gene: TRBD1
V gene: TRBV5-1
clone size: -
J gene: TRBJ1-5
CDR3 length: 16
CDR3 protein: CASSPGDSPANQPQHF
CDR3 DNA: TGCGCCAGCAGCCCGGGGGACAGCCCCGCCAATCAGCCCCAGCATTTT

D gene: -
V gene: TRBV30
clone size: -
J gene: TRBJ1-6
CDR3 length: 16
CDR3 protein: CAWGFRGSSYNSPLHF
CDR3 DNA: TGTGCCTGGGGGTTCCGAGGAAGCTCCTATAATTCACCCCTCCACTTT

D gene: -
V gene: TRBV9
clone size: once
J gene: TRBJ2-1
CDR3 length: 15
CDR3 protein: CASSVEWGLNNEQFF
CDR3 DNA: TGTGCCAGCAGCGTAGAATGGGGCCTAAACAATGAGCAGTTCTTC

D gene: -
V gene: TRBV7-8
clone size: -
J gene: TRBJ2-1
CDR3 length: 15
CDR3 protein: CASSLAQGEVVEQFF
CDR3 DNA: TGTGCCAGCAGCTTAGCCCAGGGGGAGGTGGTCGAGCAGTTCTTC